Each of the 4 T cell receptor beta chains below was sequenced from the same sample in a study of human T cells and chemical hapten exposure. Time point noted: pre-sensitization, week 0. The sample's treatment: therapeutic diphenylcyclopropenone sensitization with weekly scalp DPC. TCRdb reprocessed the RACE reads via MiXCR and lists one record per CDR3 protein. Seen here are about 93,000 distinct CDR3 sequences, 8.5% observed once, and the top ten hold just over 2.5%. The specimen was whole blood, collected in connection with sensitization to the hapten diphenylcyclopropenone (DPC). Every receptor here comes from a man between 40 and 49 years old with alopecia areata. Some clones in this sample may be carry-over from other donors' samples.

Ten or more counts support this clonotype. The chain joins TRBV6-1 to TRBJ2-5, with 9 bases identical to TRBD1. The CDR3 consists of 15 residues. The V and J ends lost 0 bases and 5 bases, in that order; junction bases with no gene match: 4. Germline assignment: CDR1 MNHNS and CDR2 SASEGT. The CDR3 region has the DNA TGTGCCAGCAGTGAAGCGACAGGGGGGTCTGAGACCCAGTACTTC. Translation gives CASSEATGGSETQYF.

The chain couples TRBV6-6 to TRBJ1-2, with D perhaps TRBD1 (5 bases). This CDR3 is built from 16 residues. Trimming took off 0 bases at V and 8 bases at J, with 19 bases between the two ends. CDR1 and CDR2 (germline): MNHNY, SVGAGI (reference sequence). The CDR3 loop reads CASSYSPTGGNLGYTF. The CDR3 DNA follows: TGTGCCAGCAGTTACTCCCCTACCGGGGGAAATCTGGGCTACACCTTC.

Regarding this clonotype: One end of the junction fails to match germline, which may point to a read error. The rearrangement joins TRBV6-5 to TRBJ2-7; TRBD2 might be the D (5 bases). The CDR3 consists of 15 residues. Germline V lookup: CDR1 MNHEY, CDR2 SVGAGI. This CDR3 reads CASSTEGGTSCEQYF. The CDR3 DNA reads as TGTGCCAGCAGTACTGAAGGAGGAACTTCCTGCGAGCAGTACTTC.

The J gene is TRBJ1-3, the V gene TRBV30; D is unclear. The CDR3 extends over 14 amino acids. The germline V gene has CDR1 GTSNPN and CDR2 SVGIG (reference sequence). The V end was cut by 2 bases, the J end by 1 base, with 9 bases between. The CDR3 sequence: CAWSRTGSGNTIYF. In nucleotides, the CDR3 is TGTGCCTGGAGTCGCACGGGGTCTGGAAACACCATATATTTT.